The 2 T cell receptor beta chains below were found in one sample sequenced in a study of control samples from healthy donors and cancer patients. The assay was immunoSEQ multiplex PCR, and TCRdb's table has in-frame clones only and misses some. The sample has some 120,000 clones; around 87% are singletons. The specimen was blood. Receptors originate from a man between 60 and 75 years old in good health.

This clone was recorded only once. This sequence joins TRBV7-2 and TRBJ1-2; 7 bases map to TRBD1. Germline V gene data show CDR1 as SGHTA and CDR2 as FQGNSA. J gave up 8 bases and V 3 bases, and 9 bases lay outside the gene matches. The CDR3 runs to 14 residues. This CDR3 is CASSLDRWRGGYTF. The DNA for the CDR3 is TGTGCCAGCAGCTTGGACAGGTGGAGGGGCGGCTACACCTTC.

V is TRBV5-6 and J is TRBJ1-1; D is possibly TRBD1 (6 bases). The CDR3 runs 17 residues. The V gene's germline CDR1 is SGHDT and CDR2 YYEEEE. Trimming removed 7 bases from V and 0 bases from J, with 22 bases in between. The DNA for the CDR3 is TGTGCCAGCGCGCGACAACTCGACAGGCCTATGAACACTGAAGCTTTCTTT. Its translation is CASARQLDRPMNTEAFF.